The 14 T cell receptor beta chains listed next were all sequenced from one sample in a study of T cells in Graves' hyperthyroidism and ophthalmopathy. Amplification targeted TCR beta CDR3 regions from RNA transcripts. The HTBI primer set served for first-round RT-PCR of the TCR CDR3. MiXCR, applied by TCRdb to the multiplex PCR reads, yields one record per CDR3 protein. The table records 350,000 or so distinct CDR3 sequences, roughly 20% of them present only once. Input material: blood. These receptors were taken from a woman between 40 and 50 years old with Graves' ophthalmopathy.

Turning to this clonotype: The junction departs from the called germline gene at one end, perhaps through a read error. The genes are TRBV2 and TRBJ2-2, with D maybe TRBD2 (6 bases). CDR3 length: 13 residues. The germline V gene encodes CDR1 SNHLY and CDR2 FYNNEI. CDR3 sequence: CALAAGNTGELSF. The CDR3 nucleotides read TGTGCCTTAGCGGCAGGGAACACCGGGGAGCTGTCTTTT. The variable domain in full, with the rest retrieved from reference TRBV2 and TRBJ2-2, is EPEVTQTPSHQVTQMGQEVILRCVPISNHLYFYWYRQILGQKVEFLVSFYNNEISEKSEIFDDQFSVERPDGSNFTLKIRSTKLEDSAMYFCALAAGNTGELSFGEGSRLTVL.

V usage is TRBV11-2 and J usage is TRBJ2-7; 10 nucleotides align to TRBD1. The CDR3 has 16 residues. Germline values: CDR1 SGHAT, CDR2 FQNNGV. V shed 4 bases and J 0 bases; nucleotides not matched to a gene: 6. The CDR3 loop is CASSSPRTGGSYEQYF. For the CDR3, the DNA is TGTGCCAGCAGCTCCCCCAGGACAGGGGGCTCCTACGAGCAGTACTTC.

There are many counts of this clonotype. V and J are TRBV5-1 and TRBJ1-1; D unclear. The CDR3 is 17 amino acids. Germline CDR1 SGHRS, CDR2 YFSETQ. The germline V and J ends were trimmed by 0 bases and 6 bases, with 21 bases remaining between them. The CDR3 sequence is CASSLGVDLPLGAEAFF. The CDR3 nucleotides read TGCGCCAGCAGCTTGGGTGTGGACCTGCCCCTTGGCGCTGAAGCTTTCTTT.

The chain links TRBV12-3 or TRBV12-4 to TRBJ1-6, with a tentative D call TRBD1 (5 bases). The CDR3 is 16 amino acids. With 4 bases removed from V and 5 bases from J, the gap between germline ends came to 15 bases. The CDR3 DNA is TGTGCCAGCAGTTCCTCGCAGGGAGGTCATAATTCACCCCTCCACTTT. It translates to CASSSSQGGHNSPLHF.

This clonotype appeared many times. This sequence joins TRBV7-2 and TRBJ1-1; the D gene is possibly TRBD1 (5 bases). CDR3 size: 15 residues. V was pared by 4 bases and J by 0 bases, with 12 bases between. Per the germline V gene, CDR1 is SGHTA and CDR2 is FQGNSA. CDR3 nucleotides: TGTGCCAGCAGCTCAACTACAGGTTTGAACACTGAAGCTTTCTTT. As protein: CASSSTTGLNTEAFF.

The chain joins TRBV12-3 or TRBV12-4 to TRBJ2-2, with 9 bases identical to TRBD2. The CDR3 has 18 residues. V gave up 2 bases and J gave up 4 bases; unmatched junction bases: 11. The CDR3 DNA reads as TGTGCCAGCAGTTTAAAGGGTAGCGGGAGACGGGGCACCGGGGAGCTGTTTTTT. Amino acid sequence: CASSLKGSGRRGTGELFF.

This clonotype has at least ten counts. The chain recombines TRBV10-1 with TRBJ2-5, with D unclear. The V end was cut by 3 bases, the J end by 1 base, with 6 bases between. Germline CDR1 WNHNN, CDR2 SYGVQD (reference sequence). This CDR3 has 13 amino acids. The CDR3 protein is CASSDLFQETQYF. As DNA, the CDR3 is TGCGCCAGCAGTGACTTGTTCCAAGAGACCCAGTACTTC.

This clonotype has at least ten counts. V and J are TRBV24-1 and TRBJ1-1; no definite D call. The germline gives CDR1 KGHDR, CDR2 SFDVKD. The CDR3 totals 13 residues. V lost 2 bases to trimming and J lost 6 bases, with 9 bases between them. The CDR3: CATSDSHQPEAFF. The CDR3 bases are TGTGCCACCAGTGATTCTCACCAACCTGAAGCTTTCTTT.

This clonotype was counted ten times or more. J is TRBJ2-5 and V is TRBV24-1; D not certain. Trimming removed 2 bases at V and 7 bases at J, with 7 bases between. The length of the CDR3 is 12 residues. Germline values: CDR1 KGHDR, CDR2 SFDVKD. The CDR3 nucleotides read TGTGCCACCAGTGATTCTTCTCGGACCCAGTACTTC. It is translated as CATSDSSRTQYF.

This clonotype was counted at least ten times. The chain has TRBV30 and TRBJ1-2; D call uncertain. Trimming took off 3 bases at V and 1 base at J, with 6 bases between the two ends. The CDR3 totals 12 residues. The germline CDR1 and CDR2 sequences are GTSNPN and SVGIG (reference sequence). The CDR3 nucleotides read TGTGCCTGGAGAAGGGATAACTATGGCTACACCTTC. It translates to CAWRRDNYGYTF.

Ten or more counts support this clonotype. The chain combines TRBV3-1 with TRBJ2-2, with D perhaps TRBD2 (7 bases). Trimming took off 4 bases at V and 7 bases at J, with 16 bases between the two ends. The CDR3 loop spans 15 amino acids. Germline loops: CDR1 LGHDT, CDR2 YNNKEL (reference sequence). The CDR3 is CASSPWGGGHGELFF. CDR3 nucleotides: TGTGCCAGCAGCCCCTGGGGAGGGGGGCACGGGGAGCTGTTTTTT.

This clonotype came up a few times. The chain has TRBV6-5 and TRBJ2-4; 10 nucleotides line up with TRBD2. V trimming: 4 bases; J trimming: 4 bases; junction bases outside the gene matches: 13. The CDR3 consists of 18 residues. From germline, CDR1 is MNHEY and CDR2 SVGAGI. CDR3 sequence reads: CASSSLGWGTSVKNIQYF. CDR3 bases: TGTGCCAGCAGTTCCCTAGGTTGGGGGACTAGCGTTAAAAACATTCAGTACTTC.

Many counts were recorded for this clonotype. This clone may be a read error of a much larger clone one base away. CDR3: CASSLVLYEQYF. The CDR3 bases are TGTGCCAGCAGCTTAGTCCTCTACGAGCAGTACTTC. The gene calls are TRBV11-2 and TRBJ2-7; D ambiguous. Germline-derived CDR1 and CDR2 are SGHAT and FQNNGV. The CDR3 is 12 residues long. With 1 base removed from V and 3 bases from J, the gap between germline ends came to 4 bases. Drawing the rest from reference TRBV11-2 and TRBJ2-7, the complete variable domain is EAGVAQSPRYKIIEKRQSVAFWCNPISGHATLYWYQQILGQGPKLLIQFQNNGVVDDSQLPKDRFSAERLKGVDSTLKIQPAKLEDSAVYLCASSLVLYEQYFGPGTRLTVT.

This clonotype has a count of ten or more. This chain uses TRBV7-2 with TRBJ1-1, with TRBD1 as a possible D gene (5 bases). CDR3 size: 15 residues. V was shortened by 5 bases and J by 0 bases, with 13 bases between the two germline ends. Germline assignment: CDR1 SGHTA and CDR2 FQGNSA. The CDR3 loop is CASSRTWGLNTEAFF. As DNA, the CDR3 is TGTGCCAGCAGCCGGACATGGGGCCTGAACACTGAAGCTTTCTTT.